A selection of T cell receptor beta chains follows, all from one sample in a study of blood T cell repertoires in COVID-19. Here immunoSEQ multiplex PCR was the method, and the copy in TCRdb shows in-frame clones only, minus some. The sample carries about 230,000 clones, over 70% recorded once. Material for sequencing was peripheral blood. Receptors were obtained from a man older than 75 with acute or convalescent COVID-19. CDR3s include the opening cysteine and the closing phenylalanine or tryptophan. A D gene is named only where the DNA matches it firmly. Rows give clone size only sometimes, using once, few, many, or a class for an expanded clone.

j_gene | d_gene | v_gene | abundance | CDR3nt | CDR3aa
TRBJ2-5 | TRBD2 | TRBV5-1 | once | TGCGCCAGCAGCTCCGTCACGGGGGGGAAAGAGACCCAGTACTTC | CASSSVTGGKETQYF
TRBJ1-4 | TRBD1 | TRBV5-5 | once | TGTGCCAGCAGCTTGGCCCAGGGGGATGAAAAACTGTTTTTT | CASSLAQGDEKLFF
TRBJ2-1 | TRBD1 | TRBV20-1 | . | TGCAGTGCTAGTTGGGACAGGGGGCGTGAGCAGTTCTTC | CSASWDRGREQFF
TRBJ1-1 | TRBD1 | TRBV6-5 | . | TGTGCCACCCGGCTAAGACAGGGCCGTGAAGCTTTCTTT | CATRLRQGREAFF
TRBJ2-3 | TRBD1 | TRBV10-3 | . | TGTGCCATCAGAGCGCTGGTGGGGACAGGGGGGACAGATACGCAGTATTTT | CAIRALVGTGGTDTQYF
TRBJ2-3 | . | TRBV6-1 | . | TGTGCCAGCAGTGAAGCGGTCGGGGTTACGCAGTATTTT | CASSEAVGVTQYF
TRBJ1-3 | TRBD1 | TRBV18 | . | TGTGCCAGCGCACCTCAACAGGGGGTCTCTGGAAACACCATATATTTT | CASAPQQGVSGNTIYF
TRBJ1-4 | . | TRBV7-9 | . | TGTGCCAGCAGCTCCGACAGCTGGCATGGAAAACTGTTTTTT | CASSSDSWHGKLFF
TRBJ2-2 | . | TRBV11-3 | . | TGTGCCAGCAGCTTAGATACGAACACCGGGGAGCTGTTTTTT | CASSLDTNTGELFF
TRBJ2-3 | TRBD2 | TRBV2 | . | TGTGCCAGCAGCCGGGGGGGCCGCACAGATACGCAGTATTTT | CASSRGGRTDTQYF
TRBJ1-1 | . | TRBV7-2 | few | TGTGCCAGCAGCTTAGGACAGGTGATGAACACTGAAGCTTTCTTT | CASSLGQVMNTEAFF
TRBJ2-2 | TRBD1 | TRBV19 | . | TGTGCCAGTAGGACAGGGTTCTCCATTACCGGGGAGCTGTTTTTT | CASRTGFSITGELFF
TRBJ1-1 | . | TRBV6-5 | . | TGTGCCAGCAGTCCAGGGGTTAGCCCTGAAGCTTTCTTT | CASSPGVSPEAFF
TRBJ1-1 | TRBD1 | TRBV6-6 | once | TGTGCCAGCCAGGACAGGGAAAAGAACACTGAAGCTTTCTTT | CASQDREKNTEAFF
TRBJ2-7 | . | TRBV5-1 | . | TGCGCCAGCAGCTTGATGTACAACTCCTACGAGCAGTACTTC | CASSLMYNSYEQYF
TRBJ2-3 | TRBD1 | TRBV18 | . | TGTGCCAGCTCACCTCAGGGGGCTAACACAGATACGCAGTATTTT | CASSPQGANTDTQYF
TRBJ1-2 | . | TRBV5-1 | . | TGCGCCTCCCGAGAAGGGGGATCTAACTATGGCTACACCTTC | CASREGGSNYGYTF
TRBJ1-3 | . | TRBV29-1 | . | TGCAGCGTTTATCGAGGGCTCGGAAACACCATATATTTT | CSVYRGLGNTIYF
TRBJ1-1 | . | TRBV20-1 | . | TGCAGTGCTCCAATCAACACTGAAGCTTTCTTT | CSAPINTEAFF
TRBJ2-3 | TRBD2 | TRBV7-9 | . | TGTGCCAGCAGCACACGGGCGGGACTAGCGGGAGGAGGGAGCACAGATACGCAGTATTTT | CASSTRAGLAGGGSTDTQYF
TRBJ2-1 | . | TRBV24-1 | . | TGTGCCACCAGTGATGGGGTAGGGGGGGCGCTTGACAATGAGCAGTTCTTC | CATSDGVGGALDNEQFF
TRBJ1-1 | . | TRBV7-9 | . | TGTGCCAGCAGCTCCCTCGAGATGAGCGCTTTCTTT | CASSSLEMSAFF
TRBJ1-2 | TRBD1 | TRBV30 | few | TGTGCCTGGAACCTGGGACAGGGCCCGGGCTACACCTTC | CAWNLGQGPGYTF
TRBJ2-3 | . | TRBV10-3 | . | TGTGCCATCAGTGGTGCGGCGGGAAGGGACACAGATACGCAGTATTTT | CAISGAAGRDTDTQYF
TRBJ1-2 | . | TRBV4-1 | . | TGCGCCAGCAGCCAAGATCGGGTTAACAACTATGGCTACACCTTC | CASSQDRVNNYGYTF
TRBJ2-6 | . | TRBV27 | . | TGTGCCAGCAGTTTATTCTCCCCAGGGCGCTCTGGGGCCAACGTCCTGACTTTC | CASSLFSPGRSGANVLTF
TRBJ2-7 | TRBD2 | TRBV10-2 | few | TGCGCCAGCAGTGATTTAGGGACTAGCGGGACAAATTCCTACGAGCAGTACTTC | CASSDLGTSGTNSYEQYF
TRBJ2-5 | . | TRBV21-1 | . | TGTGCCAGCAGCTCATCAACGGACAGCCAAGAGACCCAGTACTTC | CASSSSTDSQETQYF
TRBJ1-2 | TRBD1 | TRBV7-9 | . | TGTGCCAGCACCGGTTTACTCAGGGGGCCATCTAACTATGGCTACACCTTC | CASTGLLRGPSNYGYTF
TRBJ1-2 | . | TRBV12-5 | . | TGTGCTAGTGCCCCACGTGGCAGGGGTGGCTACACCTTC | CASAPRGRGGYTF
TRBJ1-2 | TRBD1 | TRBV6-4 | . | TGTGCCAGCAGTGACCAGACAGGGGGCTATGGCTACACCTTC | CASSDQTGGYGYTF
TRBJ1-1 | TRBD1 | TRBV28 | . | TGTGCCAGCAACCGACAGGGGGGTACTGAAGCTTTCTTT | CASNRQGGTEAFF
TRBJ2-1 | TRBD2 | TRBV4-1 | few | TGCGCCAGCAGCCAAGTGGCTAGCGGAAGCTCCTACAATGAGCAGTTCTTC | CASSQVASGSSYNEQFF
TRBJ2-7 | TRBD1 | TRBV5-6 | . | TGTGCCAGCAGCTTGCTCTCGGGACAGGGAACCTACGAGCAGTACTTC | CASSLLSGQGTYEQYF
TRBJ2-5 | . | TRBV2 | . | TGTGCCAGCATACCCTATCCAGGCGCGCTTGTTAAAGAGACCCAGTACTTC | CASIPYPGALVKETQYF
TRBJ1-5 | . | TRBV19 | once | TGTGCCAGTACATTTCAGGGCAATCAGCCCCAGCATTTT | CASTFQGNQPQHF
TRBJ2-5 | TRBD1 | TRBV7-9 | . | TGTGCCAGCACCCCGCTACAGGGGGGCGCCCGGGAGACCCAGTACTTC | CASTPLQGGARETQYF
TRBJ2-1 | TRBD2 | TRBV4-1 | . | TGCGCCAGCAGCCAAGGTAGCGGGAGGGCGGGTAATGAGCAGTTCTTC | CASSQGSGRAGNEQFF
TRBJ2-7 | TRBD2 | TRBV7-2 | once | TGTGCCAGCAGCTTAGTAGGGACTAGCGGGAGCGGGACCTACGAGCAGTACTTC | CASSLVGTSGSGTYEQYF
TRBJ2-5 | TRBD2 | TRBV11-2 | . | TGTGCCAGCAGCATTAGTCAGGCTAGCGGGACAGAGACCCAGTACTTC | CASSISQASGTETQYF
TRBJ2-5 | TRBD1 | TRBV28 | . | TGTGCCAGCAGTTTAGGGCAGGGGGTTACCGAAGAGACCCAGTACTTC | CASSLGQGVTEETQYF
TRBJ1-2 | TRBD1 | TRBV5-1 | few | TGCGCCAGCAGCTTGGCGGGACAGAAGGATGGCTACACCTTC | CASSLAGQKDGYTF
TRBJ2-3 | TRBD1 | TRBV5-1 | . | TGCGCCAGCAGCTTGGCCGGGGGACAGGGAACAGATACGCAGTATTTT | CASSLAGGQGTDTQYF
TRBJ2-1 | . | TRBV5-1 | . | TGCGCCAGCAGCTTGGTTGCGCGGGCCAATGAGCAGTTCTTC | CASSLVARANEQFF
TRBJ2-1 | TRBD2 | TRBV28 | . | TGTGCCAGCAGCAGAACCGGGACTAGCGGGAGGGCCGTCTATGAGCAGTTCTTC | CASSRTGTSGRAVYEQFF
TRBJ2-7 | . | TRBV28 | . | TGTGCCAGCAGTTTGACCCCGGTGTCGGGATATCGGCAGTACTTC | CASSLTPVSGYRQYF
TRBJ2-7 | . | TRBV18 | once | TGTGCCAGCTCACCGAGTCAGGGGATCCACGAGCAGTACTTC | CASSPSQGIHEQYF
TRBJ2-3 | . | TRBV11-3 | . | TGTGCCAGCAGCTTAGGAGGGCCGGCTAGCACAGATACGCAGTATTTT | CASSLGGPASTDTQYF
TRBJ2-7 | . | TRBV7-2 | . | TGTGCCAGCAGCCTCACCGCCGGAGGGAGCTCCTACGAGCAGTACTTC | CASSLTAGGSSYEQYF
TRBJ1-1 | . | TRBV5-1 | . | TGCGCCAGCAGCTGGCTGGGCGAGAACACTGAAGCTTTCTTT | CASSWLGENTEAFF
TRBJ2-1 | TRBD1 | TRBV6-6 | . | TGTGCCAGCAGCAGACAGGGGGAGCAGTTCTTC | CASSRQGEQFF
TRBJ1-2 | . | TRBV6-5 | . | TGTGCCAGCACCACACGATCTCCCTATGGCTACACCTTC | CASTTRSPYGYTF
TRBJ1-5 | TRBD1 | TRBV7-2 | . | TGTGCCAGCAGCTCGGGACAGGGATATCAGCCCCAGCATTTT | CASSSGQGYQPQHF
TRBJ1-2 | . | TRBV11-2 | . | TGTGCCAGCAGCTTAGGTGGGGCCATGGGATATGGCTACACCTTC | CASSLGGAMGYGYTF